This TCR beta chain was documented in a study of control samples from healthy donors and cancer patients. Germline-derived CDR1 and CDR2 are SEHNR and FQNEAQ (reference sequence). Unmatched junction bases numbered 11, after V lost 5 bases and J lost 0 bases. The CDR3 is 19 amino acids. Profiling relied on immunoSEQ multiplex PCR, and the TCRdb table lists in-frame clones only, not all of them. The sample has some 25,000 clones, approximately 78% seen once. The chain links TRBV7-9 to TRBJ2-6, with 9 bases matching TRBD1. Material for sequencing was PBMCs. The clonotype originates from a man between 60 and 70 years old with colorectal cancer. CDR3: CASSLRRDRVNSGANVLTF. The CDR3 coding sequence is TGTGCCAGCAGCCTCCGCCGGGACAGGGTTAACTCTGGGGCCAACGTCCTGACTTTC.